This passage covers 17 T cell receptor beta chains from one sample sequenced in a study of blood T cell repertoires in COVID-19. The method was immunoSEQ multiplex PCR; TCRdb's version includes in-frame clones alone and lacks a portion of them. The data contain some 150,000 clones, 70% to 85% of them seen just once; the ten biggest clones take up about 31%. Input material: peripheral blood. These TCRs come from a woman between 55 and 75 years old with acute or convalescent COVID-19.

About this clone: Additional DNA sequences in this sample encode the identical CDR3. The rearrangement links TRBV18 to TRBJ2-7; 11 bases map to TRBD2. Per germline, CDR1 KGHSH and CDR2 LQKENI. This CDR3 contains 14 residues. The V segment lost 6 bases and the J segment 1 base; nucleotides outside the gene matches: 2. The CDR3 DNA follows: TGTGCCAGCTCGCCTAGCGGGGGGTCCTACGAGCAGTACTTC. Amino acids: CASSPSGGSYEQYF.

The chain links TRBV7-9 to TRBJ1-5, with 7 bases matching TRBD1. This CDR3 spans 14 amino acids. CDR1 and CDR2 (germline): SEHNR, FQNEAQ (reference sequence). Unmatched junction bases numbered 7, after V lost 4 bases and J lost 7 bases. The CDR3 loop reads CASSSGAGGQPQHF. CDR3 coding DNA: TGTGCCAGCAGCTCAGGGGCAGGGGGGCAGCCCCAGCATTTT.

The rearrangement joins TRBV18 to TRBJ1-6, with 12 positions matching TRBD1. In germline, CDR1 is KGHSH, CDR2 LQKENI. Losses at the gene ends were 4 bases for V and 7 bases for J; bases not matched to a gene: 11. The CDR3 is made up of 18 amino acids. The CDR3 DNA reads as TGTGCCAGCTCACATACCGGGACAGGGGGCGCTGGGAATTCACCCCTCCACTTT. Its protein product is CASSHTGTGGAGNSPLHF.

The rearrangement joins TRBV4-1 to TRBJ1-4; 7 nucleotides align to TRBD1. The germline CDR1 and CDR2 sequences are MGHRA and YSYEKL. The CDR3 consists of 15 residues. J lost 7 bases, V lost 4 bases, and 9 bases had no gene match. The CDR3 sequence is CASSRRQGVGEKLFF. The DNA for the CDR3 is TGCGCCAGCAGCCGCAGACAGGGTGTAGGTGAAAAACTGTTTTTT.

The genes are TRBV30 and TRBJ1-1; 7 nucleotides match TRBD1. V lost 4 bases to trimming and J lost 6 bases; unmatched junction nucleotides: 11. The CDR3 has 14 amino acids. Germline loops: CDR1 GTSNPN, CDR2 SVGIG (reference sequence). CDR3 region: CAWNPGGAWAEAFF. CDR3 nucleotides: TGTGCCTGGAACCCAGGGGGTGCATGGGCTGAAGCTTTCTTT.

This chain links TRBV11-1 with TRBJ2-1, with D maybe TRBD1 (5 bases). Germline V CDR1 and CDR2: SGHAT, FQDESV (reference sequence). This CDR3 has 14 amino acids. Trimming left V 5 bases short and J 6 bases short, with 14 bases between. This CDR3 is CASSNPGQSNEQFF. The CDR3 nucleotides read TGTGCCAGCAGCAACCCAGGGCAGAGCAATGAGCAGTTCTTC. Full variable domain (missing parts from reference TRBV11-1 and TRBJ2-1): EAEVAQSPRYKITEKSQAVAFWCDPISGHATLYWYRQILGQGPELLVQFQDESVVDDSQLPKDRFSAERLKGVDSTLKIQPAELGDSAMYLCASSNPGQSNEQFFGPGTRLTVL.

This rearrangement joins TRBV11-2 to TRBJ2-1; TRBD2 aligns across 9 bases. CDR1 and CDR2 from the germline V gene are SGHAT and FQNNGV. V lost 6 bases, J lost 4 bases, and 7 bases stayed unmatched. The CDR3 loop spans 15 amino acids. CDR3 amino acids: CASSRVAGDYNEQFF. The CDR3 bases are TGTGCCAGCAGTCGGGTAGCGGGGGATTACAATGAGCAGTTCTTC.

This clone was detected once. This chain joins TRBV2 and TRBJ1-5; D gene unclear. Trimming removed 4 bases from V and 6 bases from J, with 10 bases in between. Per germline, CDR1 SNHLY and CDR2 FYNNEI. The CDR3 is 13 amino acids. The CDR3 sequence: CASSGEGFQPQHF. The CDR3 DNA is TGTGCCAGCAGTGGCGAGGGCTTTCAGCCCCAGCATTTT. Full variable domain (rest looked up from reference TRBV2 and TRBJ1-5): EPEVTQTPSHQVTQMGQEVILRCVPISNHLYFYWYRQILGQKVEFLVSFYNNEISEKSEIFDDQFSVERPDGSNFTLKIRSTKLEDSAMYFCASSGEGFQPQHFGDGTRLSIL.

CDR3 DNA sequence: TGTGCCAGCACCCCCGGAGCCCAAGAGACCCAGTACTTC. Translation: CASTPGAQETQYF. The chain uses TRBV21-1 and TRBJ2-5; the table names TRBD2, a call not compared with the DNA. TRBV21-1 is a listed pseudogene. The CDR3 length is 13 residues.

The CDR3 region is CAWSKSISGNTIYF. The CDR3 coding sequence is TGTGCCTGGAGTAAAAGCATCTCTGGAAACACCATATATTTT. The V and J genes are TRBV30 and TRBJ1-3; the D is unclear. Germline CDR1 reads GTSNPN; CDR2 reads SVGIG (reference sequence). Trimming pared 2 bases from V and 0 bases from J, leaving 8 bases between. The CDR3 is made up of 14 amino acids.

The CDR3 loop reads CASTPAGTGFYGYTF. The CDR3 nucleotides read TGTGCCAGCACCCCAGCCGGGACAGGGTTCTATGGCTACACCTTC. The chain links TRBV6-2 or TRBV6-3 to TRBJ1-2; 9 bases are shared with TRBD1. The germline CDR1 and CDR2 sequences are MNHEY and SVGEGT. Trimming removed 7 bases from V and 4 bases from J; junction bases left unmatched: 10. This CDR3 comprises 15 residues.

CDR3 nucleotide sequence: TGTGCCAGTAGTATAGGGACAGGGTTAAGCCAGCCCCAGCATTTT. The encoded protein is CASSIGTGLSQPQHF. The rearrangement links TRBV19 to TRBJ1-5; 8 bases line up with TRBD1. Per germline, CDR1 LNHDA and CDR2 SQIVND (reference sequence). There are 15 residues in the CDR3. V trimming: 1 base; J trimming: 7 bases; junction bases outside the gene matches: 6.

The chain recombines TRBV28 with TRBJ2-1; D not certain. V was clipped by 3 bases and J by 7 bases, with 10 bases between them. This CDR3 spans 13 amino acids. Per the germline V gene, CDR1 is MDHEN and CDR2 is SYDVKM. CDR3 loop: CASSFPSGNEQFF. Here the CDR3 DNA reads TGTGCCAGCAGTTTTCCCTCCGGGAATGAGCAGTTCTTC.

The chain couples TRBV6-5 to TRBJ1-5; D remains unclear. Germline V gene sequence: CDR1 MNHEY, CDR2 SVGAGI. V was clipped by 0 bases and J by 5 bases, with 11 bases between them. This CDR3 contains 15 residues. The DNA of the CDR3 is TGTGCCAGCAGTTACTCCGAGGCAAGCCATCAGCCCCAGCATTTT. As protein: CASSYSEASHQPQHF.

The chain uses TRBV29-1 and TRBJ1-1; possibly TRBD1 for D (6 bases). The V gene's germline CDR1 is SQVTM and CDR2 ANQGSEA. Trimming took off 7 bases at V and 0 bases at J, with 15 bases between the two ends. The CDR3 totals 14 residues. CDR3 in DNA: TGCAGCGGTCACAGGGAAATCCTGAACACTGAAGCTTTCTTT. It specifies CSGHREILNTEAFF.

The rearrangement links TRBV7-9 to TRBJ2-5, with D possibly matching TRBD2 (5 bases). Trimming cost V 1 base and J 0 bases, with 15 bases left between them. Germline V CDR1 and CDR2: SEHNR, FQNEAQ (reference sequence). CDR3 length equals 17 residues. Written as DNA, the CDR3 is TGTGCCAGCAGCTTAGGGGAGTACGGCCAGTACCAAGAGACCCAGTACTTC. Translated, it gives CASSLGEYGQYQETQYF.

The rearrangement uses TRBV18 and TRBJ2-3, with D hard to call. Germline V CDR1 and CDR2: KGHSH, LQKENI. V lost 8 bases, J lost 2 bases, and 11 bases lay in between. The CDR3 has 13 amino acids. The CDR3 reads CASTRTNTDTQYF. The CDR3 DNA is TGTGCCAGCACGAGAACCAACACAGATACGCAGTATTTT. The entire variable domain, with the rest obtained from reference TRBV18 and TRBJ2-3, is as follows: NAGVMQNPRHLVRRRGQEARLRCSPMKGHSHVYWYRQLPEEGLKFMVYLQKENIIDESGMPKERFSAEFPKEGPSILRIQQVVRGDSAAYFCASTRTNTDTQYFGPGTRLTVL.